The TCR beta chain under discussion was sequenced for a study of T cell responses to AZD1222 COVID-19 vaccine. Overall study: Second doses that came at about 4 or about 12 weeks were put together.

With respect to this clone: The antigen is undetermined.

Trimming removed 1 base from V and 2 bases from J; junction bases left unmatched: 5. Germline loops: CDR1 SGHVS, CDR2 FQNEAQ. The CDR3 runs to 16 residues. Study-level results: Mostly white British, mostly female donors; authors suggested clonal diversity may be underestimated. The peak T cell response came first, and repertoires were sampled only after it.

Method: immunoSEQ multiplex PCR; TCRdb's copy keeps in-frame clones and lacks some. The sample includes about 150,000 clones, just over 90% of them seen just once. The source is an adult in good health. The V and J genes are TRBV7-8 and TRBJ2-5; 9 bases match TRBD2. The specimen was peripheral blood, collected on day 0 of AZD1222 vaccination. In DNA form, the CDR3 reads TGTGCCAGCAGCTTAGGGTCTAGCGGGAAACAAGAGACCCAGTACTTC. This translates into CASSLGSSGKQETQYF.